These T cell receptor beta chains were read from a single sample in a study of blood T cell repertoires in COVID-19. TCRdb keeps only in-frame clones here, not all; method: immunoSEQ multiplex PCR. The profile shows roughly 280,000 clones, about nine tenths of them singletons. Specimen: peripheral blood. The receptors come from a man in his forties or fifties with active or convalescent COVID-19. Each CDR3 is given with its conserved first and last residue. A D gene is named only where the DNA matches it firmly. Clone size, where shown, is once, few, many, or a class for clones that have expanded.

v_call	clone_size	d_call	j_call	cdr3_aa	cdr3_nt
TRBV18	-	-	TRBJ2-7	CASSPQEEDEQYF	TGTGCCAGCTCACCACAGGAGGAGGACGAGCAGTACTTC
TRBV5-5	-	TRBD1	TRBJ1-1	CASSLGDRGMNTEAFF	TGTGCCAGCAGCTTGGGTGACAGGGGGATGAACACTGAAGCTTTCTTT
TRBV27	-	-	TRBJ2-1	CASSLSRSDGEFF	TGTGCCAGCAGTCTCAGTAGGTCAGACGGGGAGTTCTTC
TRBV28	once	-	TRBJ1-6	CASGWRGRGYNSPLHF	TGTGCCAGCGGATGGAGGGGAAGGGGTTATAATTCACCCCTCCACTTT
TRBV7-9	-	-	TRBJ2-3	CASSLLGGTDTQYF	TGTGCCAGCAGCTTACTCGGGGGCACAGATACGCAGTATTTT
TRBV19	-	-	TRBJ1-4	CASSIVGSGKEKLFF	TGTGCCAGTAGTATCGTAGGGAGTGGGAAGGAAAAACTGTTTTTT
TRBV7-6	-	-	TRBJ1-2	CASGGTLFDGYTF	TGTGCCAGCGGCGGGACGCTCTTCGATGGCTACACCTTC
TRBV9	-	-	TRBJ2-5	CASSRSQGSQYF	TGTGCCAGCAGCCGTAGTCAGGGGTCCCAGTACTTC
TRBV10-1	few	-	TRBJ1-1	CASSESRQQNTEAFF	TGCGCCAGCAGTGAGTCGAGACAGCAGAACACTGAAGCTTTCTTT
TRBV3-1/TRBV3-2	-	TRBD2	TRBJ2-1	CASSLGLAGPYEQFF	TGTGCCAGCAGCCTTGGACTAGCGGGTCCATATGAGCAGTTCTTC
TRBV5-1	-	TRBD2	TRBJ2-1	CASGTSGFNEQFF	TGCGCCAGTGGGACTAGCGGCTTCAATGAGCAGTTCTTC
TRBV7-9	-	-	TRBJ1-4	CASSLPQTTNEKLFF	TGTGCCAGCAGCTTACCACAGACAACTAATGAAAAACTGTTTTTT
TRBV6-5	-	-	TRBJ1-2	CASSYPRDARSYGYTF	TGTGCCAGCAGTTACCCGCGGGACGCGCGCTCCTATGGCTACACCTTC
TRBV7-2	-	TRBD1	TRBJ1-2	CASSWATGGYGYTF	TGTGCCAGCAGCTGGGCCACAGGGGGTTATGGCTACACCTTC
TRBV6-5	-	TRBD2	TRBJ2-1	CASSYLSGVGGEQFF	TGTGCCAGCAGTTATCTGAGCGGGGTTGGAGGTGAGCAGTTCTTC
TRBV21-1	-	-	TRBJ1-2	CASSLYRDRGLGGYTF	TGTGCCAGCAGCCTTTACCGGGACAGGGGGCTTGGTGGCTACACCTTC
TRBV7-7	-	TRBD2	TRBJ2-2	CATGGAGKAGELFF	TGTGCTACGGGAGGAGCAGGGAAAGCCGGGGAGCTGTTTTTT
TRBV5-1	-	TRBD1	TRBJ1-3	CASSDTGVGNTIYF	TGCGCCAGCAGCGATACAGGGGTTGGAAACACCATATATTTT
TRBV7-3	-	TRBD1	TRBJ1-2	CASSRDRGNYGYTF	TGTGCCAGCAGCCGGGACAGGGGGAACTATGGCTACACCTTC
TRBV6-5	-	-	TRBJ1-3	CASSSHTGNTIYF	TGTGCCAGCAGTTCTCACACTGGAAACACCATATATTTT
TRBV10-3	-	-	TRBJ2-1	CAILPSGEGLQGEQFF	TGTGCCATCCTCCCGTCGGGGGAGGGATTACAGGGTGAGCAGTTCTTC
TRBV19	-	-	TRBJ1-4	CASSTGRDLREKLFF	TGTGCCAGTAGTACCGGGAGGGACCTCCGAGAAAAACTGTTTTTT
TRBV10-1	-	TRBD1	TRBJ2-2	CASGTGGDTGELFF	TGCGCCAGCGGGACAGGGGGCGACACCGGGGAGCTGTTTTTT
TRBV19	-	-	TRBJ1-6	CASSGELTYNSPLHF	TGTGCCAGTAGTGGGGAGCTAACCTATAATTCACCCCTCCACTTT
TRBV27	once	-	TRBJ1-6	CASSKEGGNSPLHF	TGTGCCAGCAGTAAAGAGGGTGGGAATTCACCCCTCCACTTT
TRBV5-1	-	-	TRBJ2-3	CASSLPLADTQYF	TGCGCCAGCAGCTTACCTCTAGCCGATACGCAGTATTTT
TRBV28	-	-	TRBJ1-2	CASSLAAAGQWGYTF	TGTGCCAGCAGTTTGGCCGCGGCAGGGCAATGGGGCTACACCTTC
TRBV7-2	few	-	TRBJ1-5	CASSPRAAVGSQPQHF	TGTGCCAGCAGCCCTAGGGCGGCAGTGGGGAGTCAGCCCCAGCATTTT
TRBV12-2	-	-	TRBJ2-7	CASRLVRWDISYEQYF	TGTGCAAGTCGCTTAGTACGCTGGGACATTTCCTACGAGCAGTACTTC
TRBV11-3	few	-	TRBJ1-2	CASSPESEALYGYTF	TGTGCCAGCAGCCCAGAGTCAGAGGCGCTCTATGGCTACACCTTC
TRBV30	-	-	TRBJ1-1	CAWSGLRNTEAFF	TGTGCCTGGAGTGGACTTAGGAACACTGAAGCTTTCTTT
TRBV7-9	-	TRBD1	TRBJ1-4	CASSSQGVHNEKLFF	TGTGCCAGCAGCAGCCAGGGGGTCCATAATGAAAAACTGTTTTTT
TRBV19	few	-	TRBJ1-2	CASSIDPSGKDTF	TGTGCCAGTAGTATAGATCCCTCGGGTAAGGACACCTTC
TRBV5-1	-	TRBD2	TRBJ2-2	CASGLTSGFSGELFF	TGCGCCAGCGGGTTAACTAGCGGGTTCTCCGGGGAGCTGTTTTTT
TRBV3-1/TRBV3-2	-	-	TRBJ1-2	CASSPPISGGYTF	TGTGCCAGCAGCCCCCCAATCTCGGGTGGCTACACCTTC
TRBV5-4	once	TRBD2	TRBJ2-2	CASSSGLGAGELFF	TGTGCCAGCAGCTCGGGACTAGGGGCCGGGGAGCTGTTTTTT
TRBV6-5	-	TRBD1	TRBJ1-2	CASRPTTGSYTF	TGTGCCAGCAGACCTACGACAGGGTCCTACACCTTC
TRBV15	few	-	TRBJ2-2	CATSREASRTGELFF	TGTGCCACCAGCAGAGAAGCTAGTCGGACCGGGGAGCTGTTTTTT
TRBV10-3	-	TRBD1	TRBJ2-6	CAISDFVWDRETAGANVLTF	TGTGCCATCAGTGATTTCGTGTGGGACAGGGAAACGGCTGGGGCCAACGTCCTGACTTTC
TRBV15	-	-	TRBJ1-3	CATSRDRNTIYF	TGTGCCACCAGCAGAGATAGAAACACCATATATTTT
TRBV30	-	-	TRBJ1-5	CACNGQGGQPQHF	TGTGCCTGTAACGGGCAGGGAGGACAGCCCCAGCATTTT
TRBV6-4	-	TRBD1	TRBJ1-3	CASSDSGQPGNTIYF	TGTGCCAGCAGTGACTCGGGACAGCCAGGAAACACCATATATTTT
TRBV6-1	-	TRBD1	TRBJ1-6	CASSDDRAAYNSPLHF	TGTGCCAGCAGTGACGACAGGGCCGCCTATAATTCACCCCTCCACTTT
TRBV18	-	-	TRBJ1-3	CASSPLASTASGNTIYF	TGTGCCAGCTCACCTCTCGCTTCTACAGCCTCTGGAAACACCATATATTTT
TRBV29-1	-	TRBD1	TRBJ1-1	CSVEDDTTKGAGAFF	TGCAGCGTTGAAGATGATACAACAAAGGGGGCAGGCGCTTTCTTT